This section outlines one T cell receptor (beta chain) sequence together with its context. Its antigen is undetermined. The sample is drawn from a study of Ad26.COV2.S vaccination and SARS-CoV-2 variants. Trimming took 1 base from V and 7 from J, leaving 8 bases between them. The CDR3 contains 13 residues. Germline V lookup: CDR1 LNHDA, CDR2 SQIVND (reference sequence). TCRdb's copy holds only in-frame clones and misses some; the assay was immunoSEQ multiplex PCR. Of approximately 400,000 clones listed, approximately 81% are singletons. Treatment of the sample: around 19 received Ad26.COV2.S at low or high dose, single or two shots; roughly 5 received placebo; per-sample allocation not given. Material that was analyzed had been drawn on day 63 after the first vaccine or placebo injection. Findings and caveats of the study: A substantial breadth of spike-specific CD8+ and CD4+ T cell responses after vaccination has been reported.

Sequencing was performed on peripheral blood, taken in a trial of Ad26.COV2.S vaccine versus placebo. The source of this sequence is a person aged 18-60 years who received the Ad26.COV2.S COVID-19 vaccine or a placebo. The chain joins TRBV19 to TRBJ1-5; no reliable D call. CDR3 region: CASSIGAPQPQHF. DNA for the CDR3: TGTGCCAGTAGTATAGGTGCCCCCCAGCCCCAGCATTTT.